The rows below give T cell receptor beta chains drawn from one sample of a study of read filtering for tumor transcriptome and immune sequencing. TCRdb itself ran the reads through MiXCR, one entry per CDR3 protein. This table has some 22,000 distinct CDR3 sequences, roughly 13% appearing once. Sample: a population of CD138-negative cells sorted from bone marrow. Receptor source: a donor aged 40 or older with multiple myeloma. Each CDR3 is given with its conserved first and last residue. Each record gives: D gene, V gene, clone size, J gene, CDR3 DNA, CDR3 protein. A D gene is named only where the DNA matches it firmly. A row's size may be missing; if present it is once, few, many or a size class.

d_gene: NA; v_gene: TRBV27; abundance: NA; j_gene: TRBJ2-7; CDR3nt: TGTGCCGGCGGTAGAGGGGGAGGTTACGAGCAGTACTTC; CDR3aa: CAGGRGGGYEQYF
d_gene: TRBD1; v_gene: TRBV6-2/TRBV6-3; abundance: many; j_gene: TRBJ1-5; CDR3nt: TGTGCCAGCAGTACCGGGACAGGGGGGCGCGGTCAGCCCCAGCATTTT; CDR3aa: CASSTGTGGRGQPQHF
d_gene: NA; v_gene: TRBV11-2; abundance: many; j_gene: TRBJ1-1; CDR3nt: TGTGCCAGCAGCCCTGGGGGAACGAACACTGAAGCTTTCTTT; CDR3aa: CASSPGGTNTEAFF
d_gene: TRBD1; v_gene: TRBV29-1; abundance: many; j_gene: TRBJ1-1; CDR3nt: TGCAGCGTTGGGGGACAGGGAATGAACACTGAAGCTTTCTTT; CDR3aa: CSVGGQGMNTEAFF
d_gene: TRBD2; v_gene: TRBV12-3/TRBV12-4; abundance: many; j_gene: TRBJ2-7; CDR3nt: TGTGCCAGCAGTGAGCGGGGAGACTACGAGCAGTACTTC; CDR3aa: CASSERGDYEQYF
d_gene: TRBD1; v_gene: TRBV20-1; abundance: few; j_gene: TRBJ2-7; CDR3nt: TGCAGTCAACAGGGGCTAACCTACGAGCAGTACTTC; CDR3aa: CSQQGLTYEQYF
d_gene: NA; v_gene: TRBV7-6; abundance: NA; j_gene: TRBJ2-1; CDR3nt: TGTGCCAGCAGACAGACGGGACACTCCGATGAGCAGTTCTTC; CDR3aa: CASRQTGHSDEQFF
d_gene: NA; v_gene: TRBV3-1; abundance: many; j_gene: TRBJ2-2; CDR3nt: TGTGCCAGCCGCGGGGACACCGGGGAGCTGTTTTTT; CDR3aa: CASRGDTGELFF
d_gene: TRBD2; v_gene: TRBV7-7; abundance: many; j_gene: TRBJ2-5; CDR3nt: TGTGCTAGCAGCCCTAGCCCCGGGACTAGCCGAGGAGGGACCCAGTACTTC; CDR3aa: CASSPSPGTSRGGTQYF
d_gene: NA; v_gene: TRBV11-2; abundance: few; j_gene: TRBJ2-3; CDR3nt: TGTGCCAGCAGCTTTACTAGCACAAATACGCAGTATTTT; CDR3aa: CASSFTSTNTQYF
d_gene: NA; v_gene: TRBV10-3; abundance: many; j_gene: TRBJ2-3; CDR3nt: TGTGCCATCAGTGAAACGACTAGTGCGGGCCGCACAGATACGCAGTATTTT; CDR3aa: CAISETTSAGRTDTQYF
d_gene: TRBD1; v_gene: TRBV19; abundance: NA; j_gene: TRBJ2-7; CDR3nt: TGTGCCAGTAGTTCCCGGGACAGACTCTACGAGCAGTACTTC; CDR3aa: CASSSRDRLYEQYF
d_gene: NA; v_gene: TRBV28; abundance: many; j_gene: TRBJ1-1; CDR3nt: TGTGCCAGCAGCTCCGGGGCTGTTGCCGAAGCTTTCTTT; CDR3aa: CASSSGAVAEAFF
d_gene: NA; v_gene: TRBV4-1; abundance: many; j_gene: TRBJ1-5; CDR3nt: TGCGCCAGCAGCCCCCAGGGGTTTAATCAGCCCCAGCATTTT; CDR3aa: CASSPQGFNQPQHF